These 5 T cell receptor beta chains were all obtained from the same sample, sequenced in a study of blood T cell repertoires in COVID-19. Some clones are missing from TCRdb's copy, which holds only in-frame ones; the method was immunoSEQ multiplex PCR. The table includes tens of thousands of clones, 91% detected once. Sequences were obtained from peripheral blood. These receptors were obtained from a man aged 50 to 59 with active COVID-19.

The genes are TRBV18 and TRBJ2-1; a possible D gene is TRBD1 (5 bases). The V gene's germline CDR1 is KGHSH and CDR2 LQKENI. The CDR3 totals 14 residues. Trimming removed 3 bases at V and 4 bases at J, with 10 bases between. The CDR3 loop is CASSPSTVYNEQFF. The CDR3 coding sequence is TGTGCCAGCTCACCTTCGACAGTTTACAATGAGCAGTTCTTC.

This rearrangement joins TRBV3-1 (or the pseudogene TRBV3-2) to TRBJ2-5, with D possibly TRBD2 on 6 matching bases. Trimming took off 5 bases at V and 6 bases at J, with 19 bases between the two ends. The CDR3 covers 15 residues. Germline V lookup: CDR1 LGHDT, CDR2 YNNKEL (reference sequence). The CDR3 sequence: CASSSGLTVAKTQYF. As DNA, the CDR3 is TGTGCCAGCAGCTCCGGACTAACGGTGGCGAAGACCCAGTACTTC.

This clone was seen once. The chain joins TRBV6-2 or TRBV6-3 to TRBJ2-5; D not resolved. The CDR3 is made up of 14 amino acids. Germline V gives CDR1 MNHEY, CDR2 SVGEGT. Trimming left V 2 bases short and J 1 base short, with 8 bases between. The DNA for the CDR3 is TGTGCCAGCAGTTACCTTTCGGGCCAAGAGACCCAGTACTTC. This codes for CASSYLSGQETQYF.

The chain links TRBV19 to TRBJ2-4; TRBD2 might be the D (6 bases). The CDR3 totals 16 residues. Germline V CDR1 and CDR2: LNHDA, SQIVND (reference sequence). The V end was cut by 4 bases, the J end by 7 bases, with 20 bases between. As DNA, the CDR3 is TGTGCCAGTAGTAGGGAGGATGGGAGCGATTATAACATTCAGTACTTC. Translating gives CASSREDGSDYNIQYF.

The chain is built from TRBV3-1 (or the pseudogene TRBV3-2) and TRBJ2-7; D perhaps matches TRBD1 (7 bases). CDR1 LGHDT and CDR2 YNNKEL come from the germline V gene (reference sequence). The CDR3 runs 15 residues. Trimming took off 2 bases at V and 1 base at J, with 12 bases between the two ends. CDR3 protein: CASSQTTGTSYEQYF. DNA of the CDR3: TGTGCCAGCAGCCAAACGACAGGGACTTCCTACGAGCAGTACTTC.